The sequence of this TCR beta chain was determined in a study of T cells in Graves' hyperthyroidism and ophthalmopathy. Study outcomes and limitations: The blood repertoire included most of the expanded thyroid clonotypes above 0.001.

In the case of this clonotype: Its specificity is not known.

Germline V gives CDR1 MDHEN, CDR2 SYDVKM. The V and J ends lost 0 bases and 0 bases, in that order; junction bases with no gene match: 2. The CDR3 covers 16 residues. RNA transcripts gave rise to amplified TCR beta CDR3 regions. In the first-round RT-PCR of the TCR CDR3, the HTBI primer set was used. TCRdb used MiXCR to reprocess the multiplex PCR reads, holding one entry per CDR3 protein. The table has about 270,000 distinct CDR3 sequences, 20% to 25% seen once. The diagnostic basis comprised clinical symptoms, serum thyroxine and TRAb, thyroid ultrasound and orbital computed tomography. The authors obtained PBMCs from roughly 10 ml of fresh peripheral blood.

This receptor was taken from a young man with Graves' ophthalmopathy. This sequence joins TRBV28 and TRBJ2-4; TRBD2 aligns across 7 bases. The sequenced sample consisted of blood. The DNA of the CDR3 is TGTGCCAGCAGTTTATGGGGGGGGTTAGCCAAAAACATTCAGTACTTC. This gives the protein CASSLWGGLAKNIQYF. Looking up the rest from reference TRBV28 and TRBJ2-4 gives the full variable domain: DVKVTQSSRYLVKRTGEKVFLECVQDMDHENMFWYRQDPGLGLRLIYFSYDVKMKEKGDIPEGYSVSREKKERFSLILESASTNQTSMYLCASSLWGGLAKNIQYFGAGTRLSVL.